Here is one T cell receptor beta chain with its context. The target of this receptor is not known. No base quality values were provided; no much bigger clone lies one nucleotide off. V is cut back by 6 bases and J by 1 base, with 5 bases in the junction unmatched. The CDR3 has 14 amino acids, counting the end cysteine and phenylalanine. Only the CDR3 DNA is retained, 42 bases long and in frame from the first base. The germline V gene yields MNHEY for CDR1 and SVGAGI for CDR2. The sample belongs to a study of cytomegalovirus exposure and HLA in healthy donors (dated by TCRdb to 2016 to 2017). For the study in its entirety: In an earlier analysis of roughly 590 of the donors, around 290 Gb of sequence data and just under 120 million unique TCR beta sequences from roughly 180 million T cells were reported. About 280 gigabases of sequencing data and around 80 million unique TCR sequences made up an early release that covered about 640 HLA-typed donors. Among the roughly 430 genotyped donors, about 85% belonged to the genetic ancestry cluster associated with self-reported Caucasian donors. The study aimed to test whether cataloging public T cell receptors could reveal signatures of past pathogen exposure. The T cell repertoires of 700 or so subjects were profiled by immunosequencing and related to cytomegalovirus serostatus. In addition to the first cohort of approximately 670 subjects, a separate validation cohort of 100 to 150 different subjects was used. To predict cytomegalovirus infection status, the study combined high-throughput TCR immunosequencing, statistical association of individual TCRs with disease status, and machine learning. To study patterns of TCR occurrence, a later analysis re-analyzed previously published TCR beta repertoires from several hundred donors and added high-resolution HLA genotyping. The later analysis used no new phenotypic data to find candidate immune exposures, relying instead on TCR beta sequences and their occurrence across donors. An earlier analysis of 587 of the donors used high-throughput TCR beta sequencing to judge whether each TCR beta V gene segment behaved as functional or pseudogenic. Donor age, sex, ethnicity and CMV serostatus were compiled together with the repertoire data. Genome-wide SNP genotypes for about three fifths of the roughly 670 donors were used in a later genetic analysis, which treated that subset as a discovery cohort. All discovery cohort repertoires had been generated using a single sequencing platform. HLA typing included class I and class II loci at four-digit resolution. Typing coverage differed by locus: A, B, C, DRB1 and DQB1 were typed in roughly 620-640 donors, DQA1 in about 560, DPA1 in 600 to 610, and DPB1 in about 450. About 5 DR-DQ haplotypes were handled as single units for association and clustering, since linkage in the cohort was strong. On average, 235,054 unique TCR beta nucleotide sequences were sequenced per donor among 398 genotyped donors of the cohort, with around 19% of those sequences being non-productive. On the study overall, not on this receptor specifically: In a later analysis, the rate of TCR association differed among HLA loci, with DRB1 alleles having the most associated TCRs and HLA-C alleles having the fewest. Compared with the roughly 670-donor mean, donors in an Asian-associated ancestry cluster had fewer N-insertions in productive TCRs, according to a later genetic analysis. The authors suggested that the approach could potentially be extended to other disease states and immunological phenotypes. Correlated functional status among segregating V segments might be attributable to linkage disequilibrium, but an unknown experimental factor could not be ruled out. In an earlier analysis of 587 of the donors, most TCR beta V segments were observed in productive rearrangements about 87% or about 30% of the time, broadly matching IMGT annotations. Immune exposure information for the cohort was limited to CMV serostatus. A further reported finding was that TCR beta sequences accurately predicted the HLA-A and HLA-B alleles for most subjects in the first cohort. Specific HLA alleles were associated with about 17,000 TCR beta sequences at a false discovery rate of 0.05 in a later analysis. The study listed approximately 160 TCR beta chains as associated with cytomegalovirus. A few of the identified cytomegalovirus-associated TCR beta chains were confirmed in vitro to be specific for cytomegalovirus antigens. A cluster of highly shared sequence variants was judged likely to be a technical artifact of the sequencing pipeline. According to a later analysis, most CMV-associated TCR beta chains appeared to be HLA-restricted, and the HLA associations seemed to be driven largely by CMV exposure. When HLA alleles, especially DR and DQ, strongly co-occurred, attributing TCR associations to individual alleles was difficult. The classifier was reported to diagnose cytomegalovirus status with high specificity and sensitivity in both the original and validation cohorts. V-gene and J-gene trimming of TCR beta chains was associated with a missense DCLRE1C variant in a later genetic analysis, and the association was replicated in an independent cohort. The earlier analysis of some 540 of the donors excluded about 16 rarely observed V segments, including chromosome 9 orphons, because counts were too low. HLA typing was unavailable for some donors at each locus, so association tests used only the typed subset. The presence/absence analyses assumed that sequencing depth was roughly uniform across donors, and that assumption may not be true. This cohort had only TCR beta chains sequenced, and the lack of alpha or paired-chain data limited which features could be detected. In a later analysis, HLA-associated TCR beta chains were found to be more clonally expanded and to have lower generation probabilities than equally common non-associated chains. In a later analysis, several top co-occurrence clusters were reported to appear linked to parvovirus B19, influenza, CMV and Epstein-Barr virus. While some public TCRs were present in many individuals, most TCR sequences turned up only very rarely across donors. Some IMGT-functional V segments, including TRBV6-2 and TRBV6-3, could not be told apart with the 87-base-pair reads, so those segments were excluded.

The cohort was made up of approximately 700 healthy bone marrow donors. At the time of sampling, all cohort members were nominally healthy, though unrecorded immune exposures were likely present. The donor was CMV seropositive and belonged to the group of some 290 seropositive cohort members. Every donor gave a peripheral blood sample, and the peripheral blood mononuclear cells from that sample were used for TCR beta sequencing. Genomic DNA extraction from the blood cell samples was performed with the Qiagen DNeasy Blood Extraction Kit. The library came from the immunoSEQ multiplex PCR assay. A mixture of 60 forward primers for TCR Vbeta segments and 13 reverse primers for TCR Jbeta segments was used in the multiplex PCR. The CDR3 region of rearranged TCR beta genes was amplified from genomic DNA with a multiplex PCR assay. Amplified TCR beta libraries were sequenced as 87-base-pair reads on the Illumina HiSeq System. Per the original workflow: A later analysis counted 65 million to 90 million unique TCR beta chains across the 550 to 700 repertoires, and 9.5 million to 11 million of these chains were shared by at least two donors. Raw reads were error-corrected and collapsed into unique sequences by a nearest-neighbor algorithm in which closely related sequences were merged to remove PCR and sequencing errors. V, D and J gene segments were assigned by aligning CDR3 sequences to IMGT reference sequences. For a sequence to be retained, a match of at least six nucleotides was required to both a V gene segment and a J gene segment. Rearrangements were classified as productive when the CDR3 lacked stop codons and remained in frame with V and J, and all other rearrangements were classified as non-productive. Following IMGT convention, CDR3 was defined as the stretch from the second conserved V-encoded cysteine up to the conserved J-encoded phenylalanine. The earlier analysis of about 590 of the donors excluded sequences that lacked an unambiguous match to a single V gene segment. In an earlier analysis of some 590 of the donors, V segments were called functional above 56.7% productive rearrangements and were called segregating when the between-donor standard deviation exceeded 5%. A statistical classification framework was built to diagnose cytomegalovirus status from the catalog of TCR beta chain sequences. V and J gene assignment, in a later analysis, came from comparing TCR nucleotide sequences with IMGT/GENE-DB human TR gene sequences. In a later analysis, CDR3 sequences and most-parsimonious VDJ recombination scenarios were assigned using the TCRdist pipeline. A later analysis defined each TCR beta chain by its CDR3 amino acid sequence plus V-gene family, and excluded reads lacking a unique V-gene family. In a later analysis, fewer than 650 highly shared, low-generation-probability nucleotide sequences were removed to address suspected cross-contamination and a sequencing artifact. A later analysis calculated a clonal expansion index for each public chain from normalized within-repertoire ranks of inferred template counts. In a later analysis, generation probabilities were computed using a VDJ recombination model fitted to out-of-frame rearrangements, and the results were checked against IGoR. Hypergeometric tests were used in a later analysis to score TCR-TCR, TCR-HLA and TCR-CMV co-occurrence, with a repertoire-size bias correction applied to the TCR pairs. To estimate false discovery rates, a later analysis permuted the HLA or CMV assignments 20 times. In a later analysis, co-occurring TCRs were grouped using DBSCAN, and TCRdist sequence similarity was added for clustering within HLA-allele-positive subsets. Repertoires with fewer than 30,000 or more than 120,000 public chains, plus five repertoires with anomalous nucleotide sharing, were excluded from co-occurrence clustering. As stored in TCRdb, this immuneACCESS dataset retains in-frame rearrangements with V and J assigned. A fraction of the clones does not appear; measured against another copy, unresolved V genes explain less than half of the discrepancy, and the remainder lacks a known reason. Clone size and the V and J calls come from that table; the DNA yielded D and trimming. In this sample the table shows under 200,000 clones, 65% to 70% of which occur a single time. The leading ten clones occupy roughly 4% of the sample.

The sequenced material came from PBMCs. Here the chain combines TRBV6-5 and TRBJ2-7; 8 bases in the middle match TRBD1. The receptor was derived from a woman between 18 and 29 years old in good health and CMV-seropositive. The DNA reads as follows: TGTGCCAGCAGATTACAGGGGGTGTCCTACGAGCAGTACTTC. This encodes CASRLQGVSYEQYF.